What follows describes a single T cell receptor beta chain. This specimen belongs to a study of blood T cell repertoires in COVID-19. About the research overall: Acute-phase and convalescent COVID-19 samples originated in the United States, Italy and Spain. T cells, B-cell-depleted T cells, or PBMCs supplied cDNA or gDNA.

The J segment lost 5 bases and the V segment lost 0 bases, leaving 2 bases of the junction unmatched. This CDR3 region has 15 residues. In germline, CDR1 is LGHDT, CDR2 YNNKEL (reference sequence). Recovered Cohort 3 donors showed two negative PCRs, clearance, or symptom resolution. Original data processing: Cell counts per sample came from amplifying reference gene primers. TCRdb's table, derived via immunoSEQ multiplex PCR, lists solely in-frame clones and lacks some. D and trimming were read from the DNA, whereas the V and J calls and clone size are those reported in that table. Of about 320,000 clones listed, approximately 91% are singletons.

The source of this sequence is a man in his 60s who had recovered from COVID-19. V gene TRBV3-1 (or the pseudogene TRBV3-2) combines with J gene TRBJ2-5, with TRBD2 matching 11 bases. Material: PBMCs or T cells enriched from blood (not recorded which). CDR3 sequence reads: CASSQEIAGGETQYF. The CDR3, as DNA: TGTGCCAGCAGCCAAGAAATAGCGGGAGGGGAGACCCAGTACTTC.